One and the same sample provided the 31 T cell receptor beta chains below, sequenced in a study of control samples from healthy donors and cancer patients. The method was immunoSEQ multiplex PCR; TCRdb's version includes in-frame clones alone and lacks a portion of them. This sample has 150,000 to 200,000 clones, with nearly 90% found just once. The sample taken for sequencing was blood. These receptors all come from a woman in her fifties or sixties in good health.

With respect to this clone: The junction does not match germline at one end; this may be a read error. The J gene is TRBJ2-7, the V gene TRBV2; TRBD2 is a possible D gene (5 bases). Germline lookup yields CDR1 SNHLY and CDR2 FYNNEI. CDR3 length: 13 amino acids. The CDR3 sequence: CASRFQRLDSLCF. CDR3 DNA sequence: TGTGCCAGCAGATTCCAAAGACTGGACTCCCTGTGCTTC.

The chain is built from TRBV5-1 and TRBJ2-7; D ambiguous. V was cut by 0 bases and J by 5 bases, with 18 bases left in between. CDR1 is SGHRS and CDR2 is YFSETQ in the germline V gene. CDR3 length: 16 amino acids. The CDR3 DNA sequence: TGCGCCAGCAGCTTGGGGGTAGTTGGGCCTGCTAACGAGCAGTACTTC. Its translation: CASSLGVVGPANEQYF.

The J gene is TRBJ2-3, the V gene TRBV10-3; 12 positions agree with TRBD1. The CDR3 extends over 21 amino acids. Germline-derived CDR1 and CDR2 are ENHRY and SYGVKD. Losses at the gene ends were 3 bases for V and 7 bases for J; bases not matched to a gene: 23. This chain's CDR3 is CAISDPTGTGGSQIRTNTQYF. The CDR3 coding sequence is TGTGCCATCAGTGACCCTACCGGGACAGGGGGCTCCCAAATAAGGACCAATACGCAGTATTTT.

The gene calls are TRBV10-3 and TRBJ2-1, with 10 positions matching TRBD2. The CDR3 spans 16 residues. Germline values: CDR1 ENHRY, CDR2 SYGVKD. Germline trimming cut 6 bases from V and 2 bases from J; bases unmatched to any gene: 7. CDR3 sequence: CAISLAGAKAYNEQFF. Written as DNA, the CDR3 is TGTGCCATCAGCCTAGCGGGAGCAAAAGCCTACAATGAGCAGTTCTTC.

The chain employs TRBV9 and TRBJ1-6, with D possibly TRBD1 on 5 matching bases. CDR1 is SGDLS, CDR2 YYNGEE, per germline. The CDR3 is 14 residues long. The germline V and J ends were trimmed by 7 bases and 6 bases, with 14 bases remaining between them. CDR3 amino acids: CASSGQRINSPLHF. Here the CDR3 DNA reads TGTGCCAGCTCGGGGCAGAGAATTAATTCACCCCTCCACTTT.

For the CDR3, the DNA is TGTGCCAGCAGCAACGGACTAGCGCCCTACAATGAGCAGTTCTTC. This sequence encodes CASSNGLAPYNEQFF. This sequence joins TRBV6-5 and TRBJ2-1, with TRBD2 identical over 9 bases. The CDR3 spans 15 residues. The germline V gene has CDR1 MNHEY and CDR2 SVGAGI. V trimming: 6 bases; J trimming: 2 bases; junction bases outside the gene matches: 5.

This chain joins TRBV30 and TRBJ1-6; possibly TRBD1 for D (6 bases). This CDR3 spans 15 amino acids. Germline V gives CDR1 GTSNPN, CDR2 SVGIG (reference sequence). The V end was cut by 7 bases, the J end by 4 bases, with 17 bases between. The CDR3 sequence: CALNRDKSYNSPLHF. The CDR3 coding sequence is TGTGCCTTAAACCGGGACAAGAGTTATAATTCACCCCTCCACTTT.

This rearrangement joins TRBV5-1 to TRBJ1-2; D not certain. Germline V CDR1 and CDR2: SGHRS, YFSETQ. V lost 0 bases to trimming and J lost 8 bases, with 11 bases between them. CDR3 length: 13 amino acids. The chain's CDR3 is CASSLDGVSGYTF. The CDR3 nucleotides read TGCGCCAGCAGCTTGGATGGGGTATCGGGCTACACCTTC.

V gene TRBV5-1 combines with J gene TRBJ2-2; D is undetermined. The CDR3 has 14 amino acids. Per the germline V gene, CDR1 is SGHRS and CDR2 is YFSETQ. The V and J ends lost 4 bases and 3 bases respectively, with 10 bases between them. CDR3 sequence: CASSLRPYTGELFF. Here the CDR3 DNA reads TGCGCCAGCAGCCTCAGACCGTACACCGGGGAGCTGTTTTTT.

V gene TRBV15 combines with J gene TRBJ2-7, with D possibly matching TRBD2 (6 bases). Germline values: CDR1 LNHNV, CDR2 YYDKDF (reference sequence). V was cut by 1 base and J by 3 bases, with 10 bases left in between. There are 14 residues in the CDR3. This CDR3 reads CATSRVGGNYEQYF. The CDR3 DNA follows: TGTGCCACCAGCAGAGTAGGAGGGAACTACGAGCAGTACTTC.

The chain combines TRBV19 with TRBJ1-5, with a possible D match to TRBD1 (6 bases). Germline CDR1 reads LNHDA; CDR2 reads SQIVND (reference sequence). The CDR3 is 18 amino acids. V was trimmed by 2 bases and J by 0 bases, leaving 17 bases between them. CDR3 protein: CASSIRSGTNYSNQPQHF. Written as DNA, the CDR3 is TGTGCCAGTAGTATACGCTCCGGGACAAATTATAGCAATCAGCCCCAGCATTTT.

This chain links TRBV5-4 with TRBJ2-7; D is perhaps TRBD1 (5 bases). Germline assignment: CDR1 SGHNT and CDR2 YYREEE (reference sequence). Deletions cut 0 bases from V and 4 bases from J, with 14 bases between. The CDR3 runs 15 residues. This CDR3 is CASSLGTHKNYEQYF. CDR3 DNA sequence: TGTGCCAGCAGCTTGGGGACACATAAAAATTACGAGCAGTACTTC.

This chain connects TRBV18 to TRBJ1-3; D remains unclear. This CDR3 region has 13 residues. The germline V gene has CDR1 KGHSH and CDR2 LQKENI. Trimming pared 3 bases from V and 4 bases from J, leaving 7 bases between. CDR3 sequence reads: CASSPVLGNTIYF. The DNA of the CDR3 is TGTGCCAGCTCACCCGTACTGGGAAACACCATATATTTT. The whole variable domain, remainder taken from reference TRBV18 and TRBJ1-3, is NAGVMQNPRHLVRRRGQEARLRCSPMKGHSHVYWYRQLPEEGLKFMVYLQKENIIDESGMPKERFSAEFPKEGPSILRIQQVVRGDSAAYFCASSPVLGNTIYFGEGSWLTVV.

The CDR3 DNA reads TGTGCCAGCATTCGTACAGGGAGAATCCAAGAGACCCAGTACTTC. It translates to CASIRTGRIQETQYF. J is TRBJ2-5 and V is TRBV6-5; perhaps TRBD1 as D (6 bases). Trimming pared 7 bases from V and 1 base from J, leaving 16 bases between. CDR1 is MNHEY, CDR2 SVGAGI, per germline. The CDR3 is made up of 15 amino acids.

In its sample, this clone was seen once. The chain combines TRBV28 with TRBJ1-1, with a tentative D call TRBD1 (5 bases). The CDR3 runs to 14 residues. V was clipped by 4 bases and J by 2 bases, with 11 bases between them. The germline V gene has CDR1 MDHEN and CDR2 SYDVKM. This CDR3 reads CASSYSQGNTEAFF. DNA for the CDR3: TGTGCCAGCAGTTATTCCCAGGGAAACACTGAAGCTTTCTTT. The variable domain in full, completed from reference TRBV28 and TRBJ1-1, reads DVKVTQSSRYLVKRTGEKVFLECVQDMDHENMFWYRQDPGLGLRLIYFSYDVKMKEKGDIPEGYSVSREKKERFSLILESASTNQTSMYLCASSYSQGNTEAFFGQGTRLTVV.

The CDR3, as DNA: TGTGCCAGTAGCTTATCGGCCGCGGGGGGCAGCTATGGCTACACCTTC. Translation gives CASSLSAAGGSYGYTF. The chain employs TRBV19 and TRBJ1-2; weak D call: TRBD1 (6 bases). CDR3 length equals 16 residues. With 6 bases removed from V and 4 bases from J, the gap between germline ends came to 21 bases. Germline CDR1 LNHDA, CDR2 SQIVND (reference sequence).

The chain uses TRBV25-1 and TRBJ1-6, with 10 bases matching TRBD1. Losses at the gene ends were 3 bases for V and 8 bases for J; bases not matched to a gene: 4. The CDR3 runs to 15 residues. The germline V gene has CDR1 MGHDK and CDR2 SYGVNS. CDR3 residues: CASSDVTGGDSPLHF. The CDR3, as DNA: TGTGCCAGCAGTGACGTGACAGGGGGCGATTCACCCCTCCACTTT.

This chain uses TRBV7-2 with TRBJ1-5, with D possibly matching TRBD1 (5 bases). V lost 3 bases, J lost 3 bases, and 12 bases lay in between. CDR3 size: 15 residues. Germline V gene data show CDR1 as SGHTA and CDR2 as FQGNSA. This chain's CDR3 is CASSFDSNPNQPQHF. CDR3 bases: TGTGCCAGCAGCTTCGACAGCAACCCCAATCAGCCCCAGCATTTT.

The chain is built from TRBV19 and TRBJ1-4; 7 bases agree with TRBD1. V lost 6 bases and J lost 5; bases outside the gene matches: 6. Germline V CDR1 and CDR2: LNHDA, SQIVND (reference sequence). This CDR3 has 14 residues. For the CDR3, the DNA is TGTGCCAGTAGAAAGGACAGGCTCAATGAAAAACTGTTTTTT. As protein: CASRKDRLNEKLFF.

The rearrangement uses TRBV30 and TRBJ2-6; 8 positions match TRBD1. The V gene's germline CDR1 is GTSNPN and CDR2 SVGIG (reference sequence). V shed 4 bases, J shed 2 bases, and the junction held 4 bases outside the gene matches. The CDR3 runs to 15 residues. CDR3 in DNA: TGTGCCTGGAAAAAACAGGGGGCTGGGGCCAACGTCCTGACTTTC. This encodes CAWKKQGAGANVLTF.

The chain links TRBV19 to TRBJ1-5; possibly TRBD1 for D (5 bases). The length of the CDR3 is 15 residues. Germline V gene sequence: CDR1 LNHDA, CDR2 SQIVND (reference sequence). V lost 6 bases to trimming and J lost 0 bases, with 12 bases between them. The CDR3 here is CASRKGRYSNQPQHF. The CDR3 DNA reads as TGTGCCAGTAGGAAGGGACGCTATAGCAATCAGCCCCAGCATTTT. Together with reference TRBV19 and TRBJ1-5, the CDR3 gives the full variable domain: DGGITQSPKYLFRKEGQNVTLSCEQNLNHDAMYWYRQDPGQGLRLIYYSQIVNDFQKGDIAEGYSVSREKKESFPLTVTSAQKNPTAFYLCASRKGRYSNQPQHFGDGTRLSIL.

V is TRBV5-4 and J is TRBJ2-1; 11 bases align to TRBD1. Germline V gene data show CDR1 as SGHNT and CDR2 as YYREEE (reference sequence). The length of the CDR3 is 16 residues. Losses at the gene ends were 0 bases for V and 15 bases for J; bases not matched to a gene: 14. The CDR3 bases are TGTGCCAGCAGCTTGGGGACAGGGGGCGCGACTGGAATGCGGTTCTTC. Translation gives CASSLGTGGATGMRFF.

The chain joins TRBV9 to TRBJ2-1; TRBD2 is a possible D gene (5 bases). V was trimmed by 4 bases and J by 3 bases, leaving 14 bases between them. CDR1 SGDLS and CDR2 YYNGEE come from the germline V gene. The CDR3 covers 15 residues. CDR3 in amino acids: CASSPQVEVYNEQFF. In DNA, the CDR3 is TGTGCCAGCAGCCCCCAGGTGGAGGTCTACAATGAGCAGTTCTTC.

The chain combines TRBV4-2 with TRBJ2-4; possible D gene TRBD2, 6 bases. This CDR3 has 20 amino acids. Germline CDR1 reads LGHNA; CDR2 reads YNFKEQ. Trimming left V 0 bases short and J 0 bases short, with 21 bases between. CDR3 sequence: CASSQDLKRAPLLAKNIQYF. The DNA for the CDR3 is TGTGCCAGCAGCCAAGATCTGAAGCGGGCACCGCTCCTAGCCAAAAACATTCAGTACTTC.

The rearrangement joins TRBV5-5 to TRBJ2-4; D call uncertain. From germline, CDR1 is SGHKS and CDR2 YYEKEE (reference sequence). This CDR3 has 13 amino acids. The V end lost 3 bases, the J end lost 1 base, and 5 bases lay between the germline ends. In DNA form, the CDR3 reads TGTGCCAGCAGCTCGTTCGCCAAAAACATTCAGTACTTC. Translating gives CASSSFAKNIQYF.

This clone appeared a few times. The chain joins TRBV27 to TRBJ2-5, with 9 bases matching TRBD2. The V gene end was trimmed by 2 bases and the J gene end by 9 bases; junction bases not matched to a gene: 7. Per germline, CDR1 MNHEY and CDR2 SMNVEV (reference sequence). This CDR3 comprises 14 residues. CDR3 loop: CASSLQSTSGSQYF. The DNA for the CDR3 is TGTGCCAGCAGTTTACAGTCAACTAGCGGGTCCCAGTACTTC.

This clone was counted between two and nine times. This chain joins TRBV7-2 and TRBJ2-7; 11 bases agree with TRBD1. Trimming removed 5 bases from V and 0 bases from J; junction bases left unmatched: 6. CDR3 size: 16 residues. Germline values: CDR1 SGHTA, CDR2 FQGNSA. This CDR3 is CASSGTGGPNSYEQYF. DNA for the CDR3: TGTGCCAGCAGCGGGACAGGGGGACCGAACTCCTACGAGCAGTACTTC.

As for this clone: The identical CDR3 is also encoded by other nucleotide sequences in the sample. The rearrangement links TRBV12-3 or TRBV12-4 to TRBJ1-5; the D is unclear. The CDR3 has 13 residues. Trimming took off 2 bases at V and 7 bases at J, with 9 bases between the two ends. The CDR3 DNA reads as TGTGCCAGCAGTTTAACGCGAGGGCAGCCCCAGCATTTT. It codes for CASSLTRGQPQHF.

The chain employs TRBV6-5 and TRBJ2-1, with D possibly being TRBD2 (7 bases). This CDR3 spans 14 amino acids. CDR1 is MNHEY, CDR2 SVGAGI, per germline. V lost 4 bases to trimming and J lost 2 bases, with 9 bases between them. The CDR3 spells CASSWGGTYNEQFF. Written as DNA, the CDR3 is TGTGCCAGCAGTTGGGGGGGCACCTACAATGAGCAGTTCTTC.

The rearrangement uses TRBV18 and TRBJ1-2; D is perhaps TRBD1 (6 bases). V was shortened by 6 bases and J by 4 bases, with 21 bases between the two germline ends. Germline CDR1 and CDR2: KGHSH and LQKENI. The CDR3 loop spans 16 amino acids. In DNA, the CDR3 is TGTGCCAGCTCCCTCAACCGGGACATTCCCTCCTATGGCTACACCTTC. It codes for CASSLNRDIPSYGYTF.

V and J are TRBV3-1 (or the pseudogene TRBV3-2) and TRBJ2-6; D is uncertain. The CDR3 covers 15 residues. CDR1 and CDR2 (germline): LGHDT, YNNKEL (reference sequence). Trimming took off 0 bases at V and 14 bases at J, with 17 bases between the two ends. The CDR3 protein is CASSQELTTNALLTF. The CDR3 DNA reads TGTGCCAGCAGCCAAGAGCTCACGACCAATGCGCTCCTGACTTTC.